This entry features one TCR beta chain sequence. Its antigen is unidentified. The data were taken from a study of T cell repertoires in cytomegalovirus infection. There are 14 residues in the CDR3. Trimming removed 2 bases at V and 5 bases at J, with 13 bases between. Germline assignment: CDR1 MNHNY and CDR2 SVGAGI (reference sequence). TCRdb reanalysed the reads using MiXCR and keeps one entry per CDR3 protein. This sample has fewer than 1,000,000 distinct CDR3 sequences, with less than 35% found just once. The clonotype was recovered from a human donor in good health (CMV status not recorded). Some clones in this sample may be carry-over from other donors' samples. The V gene is TRBV6-6, the J gene TRBJ2-7, with a weak D call TRBD1 (7 bases). The source material was cultured CD8+ T cells from PBMCs, sampled from culture after CMV antigen stimulation. CDR3 residues: CASSYRSGGHEQYF. In nucleotides, the CDR3 is TGTGCCAGCAGTTACCGGTCAGGGGGGCACGAGCAGTACTTC.